Listed below are T cell receptor beta chains from one sample, sequenced in a study of blood T cell repertoires in COVID-19. The repertoire was sequenced with immunoSEQ multiplex PCR; TCRdb's copy has only in-frame clones and lacks some. The table includes about 85,000 clones, under 85% detected once. The sample was peripheral blood. These receptors were taken from a man between 65 and 85 years old with acute or convalescent COVID-19. Each CDR3 is given with its conserved first and last residue. The D gene is left open where the match is weak. Clone size is stated in some rows and not others, as once, few, many or a class when expanded.

j_call clone_size d_call cdr3_length v_call cdr3_aa cdr3_nt
TRBJ2-2 - TRBD1 18 TRBV4-1 CASSQDKGRGLQRMELFF TGCGCCAGCAGCCAAGATAAGGGTAGGGGGCTACAAAGAATGGAGCTGTTTTTT
TRBJ1-6 - TRBD1 14 TRBV2 CASSGRTGNSPLHF TGTGCCAGCAGCGGACGGACAGGGAATTCACCCCTCCACTTT
TRBJ2-2 - TRBD2 16 TRBV11-3 CASSSLAGEHTGELFF TGTGCCAGCAGCTCACTAGCGGGGGAACACACCGGGGAGCTGTTTTTT
TRBJ1-5 - TRBD1 18 TRBV19 CASSIWDAQGVSNQPQHF TGTGCCAGTAGTATATGGGATGCCCAGGGGGTCTCCAATCAGCCCCAGCATTTT
TRBJ2-2 - - 18 TRBV6-2/TRBV6-3 CASSSQYVRDSRRGELFF TGTGCCAGCAGTTCACAATACGTCCGGGACTCAAGACGCGGGGAGCTGTTTTTT
TRBJ2-1 - - 14 TRBV29-1 CSAEEESSYNEQFF TGCAGCGCCGAGGAGGAAAGCTCCTACAATGAGCAGTTCTTC
TRBJ1-1 - TRBD1 12 TRBV5-6 CASSFEDREAFF TGTGCCAGCAGCTTCGAGGACAGGGAAGCTTTCTTT
TRBJ1-2 once - 13 TRBV19 CASSIDRAAGYTF TGTGCCAGTAGTATAGACAGGGCGGCGGGCTACACCTTC
TRBJ1-5 - TRBD1 13 TRBV7-2 CASSLRGPQPQHF TGTGCCAGCAGCTTAAGGGGGCCCCAGCCCCAGCATTTT
TRBJ2-2 - - 16 TRBV3-1/TRBV3-2 CASSQDRASEGGELFF TGTGCCAGCAGCCAAGATAGGGCTAGCGAGGGCGGGGAGCTGTTTTTT
TRBJ1-4 few - 15 TRBV28 CASSLGYRDNEKLFF TGTGCCAGCAGTTTAGGGTACAGAGATAATGAAAAACTGTTTTTT
TRBJ1-1 - TRBD1 15 TRBV9 CASSAGQGVNTEAFF TGTGCCAGCAGCGCGGGACAGGGGGTTAACACTGAAGCTTTCTTT
TRBJ2-7 - - 11 TRBV20-1 CSARDNYEQYF TGCAGTGCTAGAGATAACTACGAGCAGTACTTC
TRBJ2-1 - TRBD1 15 TRBV5-1 CASSTEQGALGEQFF TGCGCCAGCAGCACCGAACAGGGGGCATTGGGTGAGCAGTTCTTC
TRBJ2-2 few TRBD1 15 TRBV10-3 CAISEPGQGIGELFF TGTGCCATCAGTGAGCCGGGACAGGGAATCGGGGAGCTGTTTTTT
TRBJ1-2 - - 14 TRBV5-4 CASSRRAASGGYTF TGTGCCAGCAGCCGGCGGGCGGCCTCGGGTGGCTACACCTTC
TRBJ1-1 - - 16 TRBV7-9 CASSNPRWQGGTEAFF TGTGCCAGCAGCAATCCCCGGTGGCAGGGAGGGACTGAAGCTTTCTTT
TRBJ2-5 - - 10 TRBV19 CASCGTPMYF TGTGCCAGCTGCGGGACCCCCATGTACTTC
TRBJ1-4 - TRBD1 13 TRBV27 CASADREEEKLFF TGTGCCAGCGCGGACAGGGAGGAAGAAAAACTGTTTTTT
TRBJ2-2 - TRBD2 18 TRBV5-1 CASSFGTSGGSNTGELFF TGCGCCAGCAGCTTCGGGACTAGCGGGGGGTCGAACACCGGGGAGCTGTTTTTT
TRBJ1-2 - TRBD1 14 TRBV4-2 CASSQEDRGYGYTF TGTGCCAGCAGCCAAGAGGACAGGGGATATGGCTACACCTTC
TRBJ1-1 - - 13 TRBV18 CASSPNRDTEAFF TGTGCCAGCTCACCAAATCGGGACACTGAAGCTTTCTTT
TRBJ2-3 - - 15 TRBV3-1/TRBV3-2 CASSQDWLGTDTQYF TGTGCCAGCAGCCAGGACTGGTTGGGCACAGATACGCAGTATTTT
TRBJ2-5 - TRBD2 20 TRBV5-3 CARSRSSGSPNPCTAKTQYF TGTGCCAGAAGCCGTTCTAGCGGGTCCCCCAACCCGTGCACGGCGAAGACCCAGTACTTC
TRBJ1-4 - - 14 TRBV19 CASSIGRVDAKLFF TGTGCCAGTAGTATTGGCAGGGTTGACGCAAAACTGTTTTTT
TRBJ1-2 - - 12 TRBV12-3/TRBV12-4 CASSLRGDGYTF TGTGCCAGCAGTTTGCGAGGAGATGGCTACACCTTC
TRBJ2-1 - TRBD2 16 TRBV11-2 CASSPAGGTSYNEQFF TGTGCCAGCAGCCCAGCGGGGGGGACTTCCTACAATGAGCAGTTCTTC
TRBJ1-1 - - 15 TRBV3-1/TRBV3-2 CASSHGLTTGTEAFF TGTGCCAGCAGCCACGGCCTAACAACGGGGACTGAAGCTTTCTTT
TRBJ2-5 - TRBD1 11 TRBV29-1 CSVRQGETQYF TGCAGCGTAAGACAGGGGGAGACCCAGTACTTC
TRBJ1-1 - - 13 TRBV6-6 CASSRLDSTEAFF TGTGCCAGCAGTCGACTGGACAGTACTGAAGCTTTCTTT
TRBJ1-1 - - 13 TRBV18 CASQGREDTEAFF TGTGCCAGCCAAGGCAGGGAAGACACTGAAGCTTTCTTT
TRBJ1-1 - - 15 TRBV4-1 CASSQDKGWRTEAFF TGCGCCAGCAGCCAAGATAAGGGGTGGCGCACTGAAGCTTTCTTT
TRBJ1-4 - TRBD1 15 TRBV2 CASSEEQGANEKLFF TGTGCCAGCAGTGAAGAACAGGGGGCTAATGAAAAACTGTTTTTT
TRBJ2-2 - TRBD1 14 TRBV19 CASRGTGITGELFF TGTGCCAGTAGGGGGACAGGAATAACCGGGGAGCTGTTTTTT
TRBJ2-2 once TRBD1 16 TRBV28 CASSSPTGVGTGELFF TGTGCCAGCAGTTCCCCGACAGGGGTCGGCACCGGGGAGCTGTTTTTT
TRBJ2-1 - TRBD2 15 TRBV28 CASSSGTNAYNEQFF TGTGCCAGCAGCTCCGGGACTAACGCTTACAATGAGCAGTTCTTC
TRBJ1-2 once TRBD1 15 TRBV7-9 CASSLEVQGADGYTF TGTGCCAGCAGCTTAGAGGTTCAGGGGGCGGACGGCTACACCTTC
TRBJ1-5 - - 14 TRBV19 CASSQSYSNQPQHF TGTGCCAGTAGTCAATCCTATAGCAATCAGCCCCAGCATTTT
TRBJ1-3 - TRBD1 17 TRBV18 CASSPSRDRGTGNTIYF TGTGCCAGCTCACCAAGCCGGGACAGGGGGACTGGAAACACCATATATTTT
TRBJ2-3 once TRBD2 17 TRBV9 CASSVGRSGAITDTQYF TGTGCCAGCAGCGTAGGGAGGAGCGGGGCGATCACAGATACGCAGTATTTT
TRBJ1-2 once - 14 TRBV4-1 CASSVQGSNYGYTF TGCGCCAGCAGTGTACAGGGAAGTAACTATGGCTACACCTTC
TRBJ1-2 - TRBD1 13 TRBV7-8 CASSFGTGGGYTF TGTGCCAGCAGCTTCGGGACAGGGGGAGGCTACACCTTC